The 13 T cell receptor beta chains below were found in one sample sequenced in a study of cytomegalovirus exposure and HLA in healthy donors. Data came from immunoSEQ multiplex PCR; TCRdb stores just in-frame clones and leaves some out. The sample consists of some 170,000 clones, roughly 89% of them appearing once. The material sequenced was PBMCs. The receptor source for this set is a woman in her twenties or thirties in good health and CMV-seronegative.

The chain joins TRBV29-1 to TRBJ1-2; 9 nucleotides agree with TRBD1. This CDR3 comprises 14 residues. Germline-derived CDR1 and CDR2 are SQVTM and ANQGSEA. The V and J ends lost 6 bases and 2 bases, in that order; junction bases with no gene match: 7. The CDR3 nucleotides read TGCAGCGTGGCGGACAGGGGACTGAACTATGGCTACACCTTC. Protein sequence: CSVADRGLNYGYTF.

V usage is TRBV7-2 and J usage is TRBJ2-5; D remains ambiguous. The germline V gene encodes CDR1 SGHTA and CDR2 FQGNSA. Trimming removed 4 bases from V and 7 bases from J, with 10 bases in between. The CDR3 extends over 12 amino acids. This CDR3 reads CASSYEATTQYF. The CDR3, as DNA: TGTGCCAGCAGCTACGAAGCGACGACCCAGTACTTC.

This clone was recorded a few times. This rearrangement joins TRBV27 to TRBJ1-1; 10 nucleotides align to TRBD1. V gave up 4 bases and J gave up 4 bases; unmatched junction bases: 6. The CDR3 totals 15 residues. Germline V lookup: CDR1 MNHEY, CDR2 SMNVEV (reference sequence). This CDR3 reads CASSSPRQGATEAFF. The CDR3 coding sequence is TGTGCCAGCAGTTCCCCTAGACAGGGGGCCACTGAAGCTTTCTTT.

The chain links TRBV4-3 to TRBJ1-1, with TRBD1 matching 8 bases. The CDR3 runs to 15 residues. Germline CDR1 reads LGHNA; CDR2 reads YSLEER. V lost 0 bases and J lost 3; bases outside the gene matches: 3. The CDR3: CASSQEGQGYTEAFF. The CDR3 DNA follows: TGCGCCAGCAGCCAAGAAGGACAGGGCTACACTGAAGCTTTCTTT.

This clone has more than one count but fewer than ten. The V gene is TRBV2, the J gene TRBJ1-6; 9 positions match TRBD1. Losses at the gene ends were 6 bases for V and 9 bases for J; bases not matched to a gene: 6. CDR1 is SNHLY and CDR2 is FYNNEI in the germline V gene. This CDR3 spans 14 amino acids. The CDR3 loop reads CASREQGAGSPLHF. The CDR3 region has the DNA TGTGCCAGCAGGGAACAGGGGGCAGGTTCACCCCTCCACTTT.

The rearrangement uses TRBV7-9 and TRBJ2-7, with 8 bases identical to TRBD1. The germline CDR1 and CDR2 sequences are SEHNR and FQNEAQ (reference sequence). J lost 4 bases, V lost 5 bases, and 10 bases had no gene match. The CDR3 runs 15 residues. CDR3 protein: CASSPGQGYFYEQYF. The CDR3 DNA sequence: TGTGCCAGCAGCCCCGGACAGGGCTACTTTTACGAGCAGTACTTC.

In this sample, this clone turned up a few times. The rearrangement joins TRBV4-1 to TRBJ1-1; no clear D gene. The germline CDR1 and CDR2 sequences are MGHRA and YSYEKL. The CDR3 spans 15 residues. The V end lost 1 base, the J end lost 4 bases, and 13 bases lay between the germline ends. Written as DNA, the CDR3 is TGCGCCAGCAGCCAAGCTGCGGTCTCGGCCACTGAAGCTTTCTTT. Translating it yields CASSQAAVSATEAFF.

This clone has just a few counts. In DNA form, the CDR3 reads TGTGCCAGCATGAGGGTACACTATGGCTACACCTTC. Translation: CASMRVHYGYTF. The rearrangement joins TRBV27 to TRBJ1-2; D remains unclear. V lost 7 bases, J lost 3 bases, and 9 bases lay in between. CDR3 length: 12 amino acids. CDR1 is MNHEY and CDR2 is SMNVEV in the germline V gene (reference sequence).

The chain carries TRBV5-6 and TRBJ2-2; 11 nucleotides align to TRBD2. The CDR3 has 19 amino acids. Germline loops: CDR1 SGHDT, CDR2 YYEEEE. V gave up 3 bases and J gave up 4 bases; unmatched junction bases: 14. In DNA, the CDR3 is TGTGCCAGCAGCTCGGGGTTCCTAGCGGGGGGTATATTCACCGGGGAGCTGTTTTTT. It codes for CASSSGFLAGGIFTGELFF. The variable domain in full, completed from reference TRBV5-6 and TRBJ2-2, reads DAGVTQSPTHLIKTRGQQVTLRCSPKSGHDTVSWYQQALGQGPQFIFQYYEEEERQRGNFPDRFSGHQFPNYSSELNVNALLLGDSALYLCASSSGFLAGGIFTGELFFGEGSRLTVL.

The chain recombines TRBV29-1 with TRBJ2-5, with 7 bases lining up with TRBD1. Germline CDR1 reads SQVTM; CDR2 reads ANQGSEA. The CDR3 has 13 amino acids. V was pared by 5 bases and J by 3 bases, with 6 bases of the junction left unmatched. The CDR3 reads CSVKTGEEETQYF. The CDR3 DNA follows: TGCAGCGTTAAAACAGGGGAAGAAGAGACCCAGTACTTC.

This clone was observed a few times. The chain combines TRBV19 with TRBJ1-6; the match to TRBD1 covers 9 bases. V lost 5 bases and J lost 10; bases outside the gene matches: 6. CDR1 and CDR2 (germline): LNHDA, SQIVND (reference sequence). The CDR3 contains 14 residues. CDR3 loop: CASSGDRESSPLHF. CDR3 sequence (DNA): TGTGCCAGTAGTGGGGACAGGGAGTCATCACCCCTCCACTTT.

The rearrangement joins TRBV21-1 to TRBJ2-3; the tabulated D call, TRBD2, remains unverified against the DNA. TRBV21-1 constitutes a pseudogene. The CDR3 extends over 15 amino acids. The CDR3 DNA follows: TGTGCCAGCAGCCTCCGGGATTCCGGCACAGATACGCAGTATTTT. This sequence encodes CASSLRDSGTDTQYF.

This clone showed up just once. The rearrangement uses TRBV10-2 and TRBJ1-4, with 7 nucleotides matching TRBD1. This CDR3 is built from 16 residues. Germline V gene lookup returns CDR1 WSHSY and CDR2 SAAADI. J gave up 3 bases and V 3 bases, and 7 bases lay outside the gene matches. The DNA of the CDR3 is TGCGCCAGCAGTGAAGACAGGGATAAGGCTAATGAAAAACTGTTTTTT. This encodes CASSEDRDKANEKLFF.